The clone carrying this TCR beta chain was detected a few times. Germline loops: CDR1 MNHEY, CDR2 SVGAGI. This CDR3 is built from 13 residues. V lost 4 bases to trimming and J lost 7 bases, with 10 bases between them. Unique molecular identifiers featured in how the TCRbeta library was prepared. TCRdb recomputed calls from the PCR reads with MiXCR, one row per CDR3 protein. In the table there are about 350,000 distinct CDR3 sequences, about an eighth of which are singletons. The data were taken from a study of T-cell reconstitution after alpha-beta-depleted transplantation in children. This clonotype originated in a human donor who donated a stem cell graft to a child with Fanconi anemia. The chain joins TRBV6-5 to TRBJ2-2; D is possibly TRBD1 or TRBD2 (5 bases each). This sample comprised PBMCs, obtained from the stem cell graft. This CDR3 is CASSWDLGGELFF. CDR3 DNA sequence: TGTGCCAGCAGTTGGGACCTCGGCGGGGAGCTGTTTTTT.